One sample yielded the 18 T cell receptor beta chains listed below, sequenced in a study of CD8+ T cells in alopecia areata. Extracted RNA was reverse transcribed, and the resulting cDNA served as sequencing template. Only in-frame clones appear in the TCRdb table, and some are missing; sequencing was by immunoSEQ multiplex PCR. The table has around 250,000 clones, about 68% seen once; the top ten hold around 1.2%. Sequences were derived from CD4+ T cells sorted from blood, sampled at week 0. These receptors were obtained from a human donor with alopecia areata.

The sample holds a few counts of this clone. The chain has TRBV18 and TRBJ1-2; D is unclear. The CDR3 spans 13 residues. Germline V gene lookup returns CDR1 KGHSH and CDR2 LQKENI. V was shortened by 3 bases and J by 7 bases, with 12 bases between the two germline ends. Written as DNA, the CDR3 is TGTGCCAGCTCACCTTCGGGAAGGGTTGGCTACACCTTC. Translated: CASSPSGRVGYTF.

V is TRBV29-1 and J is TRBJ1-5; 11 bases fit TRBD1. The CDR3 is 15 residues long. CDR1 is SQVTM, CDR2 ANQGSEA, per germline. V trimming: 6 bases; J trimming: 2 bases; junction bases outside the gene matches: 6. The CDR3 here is CSVRGTGGRNQPQHF. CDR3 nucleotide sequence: TGCAGCGTGAGGGGGACAGGGGGACGCAATCAGCCCCAGCATTTT.

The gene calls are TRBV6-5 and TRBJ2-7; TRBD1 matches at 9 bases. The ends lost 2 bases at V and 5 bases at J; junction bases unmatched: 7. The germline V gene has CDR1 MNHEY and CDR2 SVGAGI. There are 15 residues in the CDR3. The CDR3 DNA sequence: TGTGCCAGCAGTTACAGGGGACAGGGATCGGACGAGCAGTACTTC. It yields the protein CASSYRGQGSDEQYF.

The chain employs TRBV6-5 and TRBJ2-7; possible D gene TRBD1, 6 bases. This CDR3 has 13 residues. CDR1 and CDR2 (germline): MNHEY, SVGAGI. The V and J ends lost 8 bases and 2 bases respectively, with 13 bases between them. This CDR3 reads CASAGQSTYEQYF. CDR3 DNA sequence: TGTGCCAGCGCCGGACAGTCAACCTACGAGCAGTACTTC.

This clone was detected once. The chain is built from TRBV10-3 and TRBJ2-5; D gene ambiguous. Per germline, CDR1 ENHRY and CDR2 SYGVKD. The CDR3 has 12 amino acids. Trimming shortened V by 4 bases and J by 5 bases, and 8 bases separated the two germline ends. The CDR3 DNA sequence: TGTGCCATCAGTGCCCCCTCCGAGACCCAGTACTTC. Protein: CAISAPSETQYF.

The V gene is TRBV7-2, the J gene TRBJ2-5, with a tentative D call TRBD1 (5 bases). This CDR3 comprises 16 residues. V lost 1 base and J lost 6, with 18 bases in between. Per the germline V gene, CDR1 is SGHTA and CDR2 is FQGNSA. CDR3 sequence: CASSLVASRVKQTQYF. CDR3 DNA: TGTGCCAGCAGCTTAGTTGCGAGCAGGGTAAAACAGACCCAGTACTTC.

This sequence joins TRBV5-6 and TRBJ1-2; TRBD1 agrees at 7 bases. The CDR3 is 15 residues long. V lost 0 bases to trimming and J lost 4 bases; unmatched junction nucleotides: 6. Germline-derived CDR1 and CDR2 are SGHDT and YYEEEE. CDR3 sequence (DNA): TGTGCCAGCAGCTTGGGGTACAGGGGCGGCTATGGCTACACCTTC. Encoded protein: CASSLGYRGGYGYTF. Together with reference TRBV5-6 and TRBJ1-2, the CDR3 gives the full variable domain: DAGVTQSPTHLIKTRGQQVTLRCSPKSGHDTVSWYQQALGQGPQFIFQYYEEEERQRGNFPDRFSGHQFPNYSSELNVNALLLGDSALYLCASSLGYRGGYGYTFGSGTRLTVV.

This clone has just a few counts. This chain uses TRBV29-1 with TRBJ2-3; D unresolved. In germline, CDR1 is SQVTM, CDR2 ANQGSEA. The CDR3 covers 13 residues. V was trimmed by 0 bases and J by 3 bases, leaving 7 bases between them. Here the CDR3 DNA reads TGCAGCGTTGAAGAAGAAGGGACAGATACGCAGTATTTT. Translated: CSVEEEGTDTQYF.

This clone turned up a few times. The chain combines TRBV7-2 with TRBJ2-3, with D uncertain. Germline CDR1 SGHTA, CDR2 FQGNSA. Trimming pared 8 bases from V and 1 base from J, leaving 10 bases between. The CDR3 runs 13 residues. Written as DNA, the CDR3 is TGTGCCAGCGCATCAATGGGCACAGATACGCAGTATTTT. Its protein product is CASASMGTDTQYF.

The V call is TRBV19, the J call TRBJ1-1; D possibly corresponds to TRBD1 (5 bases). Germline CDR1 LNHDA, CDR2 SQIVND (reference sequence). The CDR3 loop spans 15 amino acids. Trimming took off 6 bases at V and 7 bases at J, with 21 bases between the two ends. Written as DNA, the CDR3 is TGTGCCAGTAGCCCCTACGTCAGGGAAAAGGGTGAAGCTTTCTTT. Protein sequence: CASSPYVREKGEAFF.

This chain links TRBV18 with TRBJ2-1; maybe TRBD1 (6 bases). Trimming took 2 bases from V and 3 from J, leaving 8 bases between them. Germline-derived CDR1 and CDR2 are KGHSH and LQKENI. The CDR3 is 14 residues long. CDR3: CASSPGTNYNEQFF. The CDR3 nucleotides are TGTGCCAGCTCACCAGGGACAAACTACAATGAGCAGTTCTTC.

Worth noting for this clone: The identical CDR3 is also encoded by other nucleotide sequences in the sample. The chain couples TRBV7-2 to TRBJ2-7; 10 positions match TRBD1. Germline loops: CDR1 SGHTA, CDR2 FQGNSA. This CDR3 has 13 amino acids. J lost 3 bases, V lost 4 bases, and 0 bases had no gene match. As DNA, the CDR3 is TGTGCCAGCAGCTGGACAGGGGGCTACGAGCAGTACTTC. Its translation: CASSWTGGYEQYF.

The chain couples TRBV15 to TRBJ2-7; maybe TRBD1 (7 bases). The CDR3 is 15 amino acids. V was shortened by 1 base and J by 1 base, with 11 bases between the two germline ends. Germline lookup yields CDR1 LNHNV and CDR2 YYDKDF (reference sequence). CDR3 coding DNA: TGTGCCACCAGCAGAGCAGGGGGGTTTTCCTACGAGCAGTACTTC. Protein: CATSRAGGFSYEQYF. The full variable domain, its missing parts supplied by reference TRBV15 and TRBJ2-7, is DAMVIQNPRYQVTQFGKPVTLSCSQTLNHNVMYWYQQKSSQAPKLLFHYYDKDFNNEADTPDNFQSRRPNTSFCFLDIRSPGLGDTAMYLCATSRAGGFSYEQYFGPGTRLTVT.

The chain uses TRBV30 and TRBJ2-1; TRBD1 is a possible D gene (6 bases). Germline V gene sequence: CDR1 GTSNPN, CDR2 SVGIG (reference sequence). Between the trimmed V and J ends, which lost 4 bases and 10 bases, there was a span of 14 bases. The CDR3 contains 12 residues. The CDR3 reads CAWTRDKGEQFF. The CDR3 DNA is TGTGCCTGGACCCGGGACAAAGGAGAGCAGTTCTTC.

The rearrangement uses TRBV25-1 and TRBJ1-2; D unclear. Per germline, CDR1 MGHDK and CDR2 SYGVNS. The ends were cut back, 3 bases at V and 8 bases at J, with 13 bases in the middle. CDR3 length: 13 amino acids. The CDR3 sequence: CASSDPQRSGYTF. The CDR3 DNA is TGTGCCAGCAGTGACCCACAAAGGAGCGGCTACACCTTC.

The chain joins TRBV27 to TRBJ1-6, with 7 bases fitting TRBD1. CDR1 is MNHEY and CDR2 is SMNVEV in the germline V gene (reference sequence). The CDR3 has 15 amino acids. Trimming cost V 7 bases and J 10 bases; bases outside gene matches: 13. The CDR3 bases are TGTGCCAGCACTCCCCTTGTCAGGGGGAACTCACCCCTCCACTTT. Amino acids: CASTPLVRGNSPLHF.

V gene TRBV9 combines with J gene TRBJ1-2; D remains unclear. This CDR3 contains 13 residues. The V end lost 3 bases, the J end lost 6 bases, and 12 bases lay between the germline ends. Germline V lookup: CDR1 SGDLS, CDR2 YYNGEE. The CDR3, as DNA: TGTGCCAGCAGCGGGCTTCAACGGAATGGCTACACCTTC. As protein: CASSGLQRNGYTF. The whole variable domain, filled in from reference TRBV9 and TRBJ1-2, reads DSGVTQTPKHLITATGQRVTLRCSPRSGDLSVYWYQQSLDQGLQFLIQYYNGEERAKGNILERFSAQQFPDLHSELNLSSLELGDSALYFCASSGLQRNGYTFGSGTRLTVV.

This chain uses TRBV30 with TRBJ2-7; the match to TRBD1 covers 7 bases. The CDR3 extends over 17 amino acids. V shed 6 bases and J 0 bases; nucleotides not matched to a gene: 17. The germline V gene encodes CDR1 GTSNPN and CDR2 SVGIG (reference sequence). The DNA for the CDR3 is TGTGCCTGCCTAACAGGGGCGAACTTTTTGAGCTCCTACGAGCAGTACTTC. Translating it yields CACLTGANFLSSYEQYF.